This T cell receptor beta chain emerged from a study of T cells in tumors after PD-1 blockade. Overall study: Prior checkpoint blockade, systemic immunosuppressant use, or anti-cancer therapy within 4 weeks excluded patients. A subset received ongoing vismodegib 150 mg daily alongside anti-PD-1 therapy. Study-wide results and caveats: Some novel exhausted tumor clones appeared in pre-treatment blood, suggesting peripheral recruitment.

Clones were sequenced by immunoSEQ multiplex PCR, and TCRdb holds only the in-frame ones, with some missing. The table includes some 18,000 clones, 65% to 85% detected once. V shed 3 bases and J 6 bases; nucleotides not matched to a gene: 15. The CDR3 loop spans 17 amino acids. Germline CDR1 reads SGHTA; CDR2 reads FQGNSA. As for this clone: No antigen is known for it.

The material was PBMCs, obtained after anti-PD-1 therapy. This receptor was taken from a human donor with advanced basal cell or squamous cell carcinoma (not recorded which). The chain employs TRBV7-2 and TRBJ2-3, with 7 bases aligning to TRBD1. The CDR3 DNA sequence: TGTGCCAGCAGCTTGAAGCCAGGGGGAAGCGCATACGATACGCAGTATTTT. It encodes CASSLKPGGSAYDTQYF.